This TCR beta chain was observed in a study of tumor and adjacent non-tumor tissue in lung cancer. The overall study: About 4.2 million productive TCRbeta reads were obtained per sample on average. General observations from the study: Shorter survival was associated with higher TCR diversity in tumors. In normal lung, the top 100 clones were significantly more dominant than in tumor.

The library came from three nested PCR rounds adapted from ARM-PCR protocols. Via MiXCR, TCRdb re-called the multiplex PCR reads, giving one row per CDR3 protein. The sample has 100,000 to 150,000 distinct CDR3 sequences; 60% to 70% are singletons. This clonotype is medium-sized in the sample. The antigen is undetermined. The CDR3 extends over 14 amino acids. Looked up from germline, CDR1 is SGHAT and CDR2 is FQNNGV. Unmatched junction bases numbered 5, after V lost 5 bases and J lost 2 bases. No cell sorting was done before RNA was extracted from the tissue. The TCR comes from a man younger than 40 with non-small cell lung cancer. The chain uses TRBV11-2 and TRBJ1-1; TRBD1 matches 7 bases. Sequenced: lung tumor tissue. CDR3 in amino acids: CASSIGTANTEAFF. Here the CDR3 DNA reads TGTGCCAGCAGCATCGGGACAGCCAACACTGAAGCTTTCTTT.